The T cell receptor (beta chain) under discussion was sequenced for a study of tumor-infiltrating lymphocytes in primary liver carcinoma. The germline CDR1 and CDR2 sequences are MNHEY and SVGAGI. This CDR3 is built from 15 residues. Unmatched junction bases numbered 8, after V lost 6 bases and J lost 5 bases. Unsorted whole blood yielded blood RNA, and germline DNA was extracted as well. TCR beta cDNA was reverse-transcribed from 450 to 500 ng of total RNA. The reaction used a constant-region primer and ProtoScript II reverse transcriptase. Modified slightly, ARM-PCR produced TCR beta libraries over three nested multiplex PCR rounds. Amplification in the first two PCR rounds was performed using TRBV1-TRBV30 forward primers and a C-beta reverse primer for 10 cycles each. One entry per CDR3 protein, called by TCRdb with MiXCR from the multiplex PCR reads. The data contain about 320,000 distinct CDR3 sequences, about three fifths of them seen just once; the ten biggest clones take up about 18%.

Sample: peripheral blood. This chain uses TRBV6-5 with TRBJ2-1; 9 positions match TRBD1. The sequence derives from a woman between 25 and 40 years old with primary liver carcinoma and hepatitis B virus infection. This CDR3 reads CASRSRDRADNEQFF. The CDR3 bases are TGTGCCAGCAGGTCCCGGGACAGGGCAGACAATGAGCAGTTCTTC.